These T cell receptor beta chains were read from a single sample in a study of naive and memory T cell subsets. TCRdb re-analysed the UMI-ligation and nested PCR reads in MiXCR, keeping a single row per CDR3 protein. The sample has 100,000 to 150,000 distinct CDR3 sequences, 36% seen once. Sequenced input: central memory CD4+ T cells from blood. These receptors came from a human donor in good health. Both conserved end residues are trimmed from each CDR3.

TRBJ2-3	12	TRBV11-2	ASSLGASTDTQY
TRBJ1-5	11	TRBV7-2	ASSVGYNQPQH
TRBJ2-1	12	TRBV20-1	SASLAGGRDEQF
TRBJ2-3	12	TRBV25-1	ASSEFLNTDTQY
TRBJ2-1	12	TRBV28	ATVEDHAYNEQF
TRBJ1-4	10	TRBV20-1	STGEVDEKLF
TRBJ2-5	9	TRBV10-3	AIRRGETQY
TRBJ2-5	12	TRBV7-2	ASSISGPQETQY
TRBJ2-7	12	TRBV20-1	SARVPRGLGEQY
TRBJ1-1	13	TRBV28	ASSLPGRTNTEAF
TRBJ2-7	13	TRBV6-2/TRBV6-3	ASRALGAGVNEQY
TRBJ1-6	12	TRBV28	ASSLALGSRALH
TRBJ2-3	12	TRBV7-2	ASSFNGRTDTQY
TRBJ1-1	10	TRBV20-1	SAWKDSSEAF
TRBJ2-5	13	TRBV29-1	SVNRPGLALETQY
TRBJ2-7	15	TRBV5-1	ASSPIGQGAKPDEQY
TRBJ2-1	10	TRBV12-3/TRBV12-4	ASSLTGNEQF
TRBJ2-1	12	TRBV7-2	ASSLARRGNEQF
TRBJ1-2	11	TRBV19	ASRGQGAGGYT
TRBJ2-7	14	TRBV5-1	ASSLAGGSPSYEQY
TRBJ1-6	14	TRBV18	ASSFTGTGDNSPLH
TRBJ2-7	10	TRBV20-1	SAGTEAYEQY
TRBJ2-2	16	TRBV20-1	SARDPTSGRGGTGELF
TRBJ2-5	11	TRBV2	ASRNLRGETQY
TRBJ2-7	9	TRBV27	ASSRREEQY
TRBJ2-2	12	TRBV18	ASSPGLEHGELF
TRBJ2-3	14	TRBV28	ASKGVRRSGTDTQY
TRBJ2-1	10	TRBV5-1	ASSRETNEQF
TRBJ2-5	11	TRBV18	ASSPRLQETQY
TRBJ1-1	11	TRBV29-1	SVADRTNTEAF
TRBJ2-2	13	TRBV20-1	SARDQGVTPGELF
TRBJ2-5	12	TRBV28	ASSPRFVQETQY
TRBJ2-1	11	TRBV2	ASNGLSYNEQF
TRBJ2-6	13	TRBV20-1	SAPLAGAGANVLT
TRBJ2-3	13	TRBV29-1	SGTAGTSPTDTQY
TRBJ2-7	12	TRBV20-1	SATPGSTEGEQY
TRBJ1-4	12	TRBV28	ASSWDRGNEKLF
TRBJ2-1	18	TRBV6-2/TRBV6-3	ASGDGQHVGQGARYNEQF
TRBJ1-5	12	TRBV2	ASTDSYSNQPQH
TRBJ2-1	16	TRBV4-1	ASSLMGLAGGSINEQF
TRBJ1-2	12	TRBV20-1	SARTGAQWGGYT
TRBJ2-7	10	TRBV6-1	ASSVNWAAVN
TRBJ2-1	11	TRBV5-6	ASSFGRYNEQF
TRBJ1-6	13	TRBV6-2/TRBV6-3	ASRESGTANSPLH
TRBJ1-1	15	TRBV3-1	ASSPAYGGPKGAEAF
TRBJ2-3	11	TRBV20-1	SASPDNTDTQY
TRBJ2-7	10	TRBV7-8	ASSLDGSPRA
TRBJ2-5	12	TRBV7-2	ASSLGHQGETQY